The 19 T cell receptor beta chains below come from one sample, sequenced in a study of blood T cell repertoires in COVID-19. Produced via immunoSEQ multiplex PCR; TCRdb's table is partial and in-frame only. The data show under 300,000 clones, 80% to 90% seen once. Sequenced input: peripheral blood. Source of these receptors: a young man who had recovered from COVID-19.

With respect to this clone: Other DNA sequences in the same sample also yield this CDR3. The J gene is TRBJ1-5, the V gene TRBV12-3 or TRBV12-4, with 8 bases fitting TRBD1. V shed 7 bases and J 7 bases; nucleotides not matched to a gene: 6. The CDR3 is made up of 13 amino acids. The CDR3 coding sequence is TGTGCCAGCACCCAGGGGGCCGGCCAGCCCCAGCATTTT. It translates to CASTQGAGQPQHF.

The genes are TRBV7-9 and TRBJ2-2, with a tentative D call TRBD1 (6 bases). Trimming pared 4 bases from V and 4 bases from J, leaving 13 bases between. The germline gives CDR1 SEHNR, CDR2 FQNEAQ (reference sequence). This CDR3 region has 15 residues. The CDR3 here is CASSSGVLVTGELFF. The CDR3 DNA reads as TGTGCCAGCAGCTCAGGGGTTTTAGTCACCGGGGAGCTGTTTTTT.

The chain recombines TRBV27 with TRBJ1-2, with D possibly TRBD1 on 6 matching bases. V was trimmed by 6 bases and J by 4 bases, leaving 15 bases between them. The germline gives CDR1 MNHEY, CDR2 SMNVEV (reference sequence). This CDR3 is 14 amino acids long. This CDR3 reads CASRGRGRGYGYTF. DNA of the CDR3: TGTGCCAGCAGAGGTCGGGGCAGGGGCTATGGCTACACCTTC.

There are a few counts of this clone. The CDR3 region is CASGGHNTDTQYF. The CDR3 nucleotides are TGTGCCAGTGGCGGACATAACACAGATACGCAGTATTTT. The rearrangement uses TRBV7-8 and TRBJ2-3; TRBD1 might be the D (5 bases). The length of the CDR3 is 13 residues. Trimming cost V 9 bases and J 2 bases, with 12 bases left between them. Germline CDR1 reads SGHVS; CDR2 reads FQNEAQ.

This clone has a single count. V usage is TRBV10-3 and J usage is TRBJ2-1; 7 nucleotides match TRBD1. V dropped 8 bases and J dropped 5; count of bases not matched to a gene: 12. This CDR3 comprises 15 residues. Germline V gene lookup returns CDR1 ENHRY and CDR2 SYGVKD. The DNA for the CDR3 is TGTGCCATCTTTGGCGAGGGACAGCACAACAATGAGCAGTTCTTC. Protein: CAIFGEGQHNNEQFF.

This chain connects TRBV19 to TRBJ2-7, with D perhaps matching TRBD1 (6 bases). Trimming cost V 2 bases and J 3 bases, with 17 bases left between them. CDR1 is LNHDA and CDR2 is SQIVND in the germline V gene (reference sequence). There are 16 residues in the CDR3. CDR3 residues: CASSIIPTRTDYEQYF. The CDR3 coding sequence is TGTGCCAGTAGTATAATCCCCACGAGGACAGACTACGAGCAGTACTTC. Together with reference TRBV19 and TRBJ2-7, the CDR3 gives the full variable domain: DGGITQSPKYLFRKEGQNVTLSCEQNLNHDAMYWYRQDPGQGLRLIYYSQIVNDFQKGDIAEGYSVSREKKESFPLTVTSAQKNPTAFYLCASSIIPTRTDYEQYFGPGTRLTVT.

This clone was recorded only once. V and J are TRBV5-4 and TRBJ1-1; 11 nucleotides line up with TRBD1. There are 15 residues in the CDR3. From germline, CDR1 is SGHNT and CDR2 YYREEE (reference sequence). The V and J ends lost 4 bases and 1 base, in that order; junction bases with no gene match: 3. CDR3 region: CASSAGQGANTEAFF. The CDR3 bases are TGTGCCAGCAGCGCCGGACAGGGGGCGAACACTGAAGCTTTCTTT.

The chain has TRBV11-3 and TRBJ2-2; possible D gene TRBD2, 5 bases. Trimming left V 5 bases short and J 8 bases short, with 9 bases between. The CDR3 contains 12 residues. Germline CDR1 and CDR2: SGHNT and YENEEA. The CDR3: CASSLRGGELFF. The CDR3 DNA reads as TGTGCCAGCAGCCTTCGAGGGGGGGAGCTGTTTTTT.

The CDR3 protein is CASSAHRGNTEAFF. The CDR3 DNA sequence: TGTGCCAGCAGCGCGCACAGGGGGAACACTGAAGCTTTCTTT. This chain uses TRBV5-4 with TRBJ1-1; TRBD1 aligns across 7 bases. This CDR3 spans 14 amino acids. The V gene's germline CDR1 is SGHNT and CDR2 YYREEE (reference sequence). J was trimmed by 1 base and V by 4 bases; bases with no gene match: 4.

The chain combines TRBV19 with TRBJ2-2, with 7 nucleotides matching TRBD1. The CDR3 covers 17 residues. Germline CDR1 LNHDA, CDR2 SQIVND (reference sequence). V trimming: 4 bases; J trimming: 2 bases; junction bases outside the gene matches: 10. This CDR3 reads CASSRDSYQRNTGELFF. The CDR3 DNA sequence: TGTGCCAGTAGTAGGGACAGCTATCAAAGAAACACCGGGGAGCTGTTTTTT.

J is TRBJ2-1 and V is TRBV5-1; D not certain. V was trimmed by 3 bases and J by 7 bases, leaving 14 bases between them. The V gene's germline CDR1 is SGHRS and CDR2 YFSETQ. CDR3 size: 14 residues. CDR3: CASSSRSTENEQFF. In DNA, the CDR3 is TGCGCCAGCAGCTCAAGATCCACAGAGAATGAGCAGTTCTTC.

This clone appeared once. This chain uses TRBV7-8 with TRBJ2-2, with 7 positions matching TRBD2. CDR1 and CDR2 (germline): SGHVS, FQNEAQ. This CDR3 contains 15 residues. V was clipped by 2 bases and J by 3 bases; unmatched bases: 3. The CDR3, as DNA: TGTGCCAGCAGCTTATATGGGGGGGACACCGGGGAGCTGTTTTTT. Translation: CASSLYGGDTGELFF.

The chain recombines TRBV13 with TRBJ1-6, with D perhaps matching TRBD1 (5 bases). Looked up from germline, CDR1 is PRHDT and CDR2 is FYEKMQ (reference sequence). The CDR3 consists of 14 residues. V dropped 5 bases and J dropped 7 bases, with 12 bases sitting between them. CDR3 nucleotide sequence: TGTGCCAGCAGCGCGGGACTCGAAAATTCACCCCTCCACTTT. This sequence encodes CASSAGLENSPLHF.

This clone appeared a single time. CDR3 amino acids: CASSLDGTEEEKLFF. In DNA, the CDR3 is TGTGCCAGCAGCTTAGACGGGACAGAGGAGGAAAAACTGTTTTTT. The chain couples TRBV11-2 to TRBJ1-4; 7 nucleotides agree with TRBD1. The CDR3 length is 15 residues. With 0 bases clipped from V and 8 bases from J, the junction kept 6 bases outside the gene matches. Germline lookup yields CDR1 SGHAT and CDR2 FQNNGV. Supplemented by reference TRBV11-2 and TRBJ1-4, the full variable domain reads EAGVAQSPRYKIIEKRQSVAFWCNPISGHATLYWYQQILGQGPKLLIQFQNNGVVDDSQLPKDRFSAERLKGVDSTLKIQPAKLEDSAVYLCASSLDGTEEEKLFFGSGTQLSVL.

The genes are TRBV5-8 and TRBJ2-7; a weak D match, TRBD2 (7 bases). The CDR3 is 14 residues long. The ends were cut back, 2 bases at V and 2 bases at J, with 11 bases in the middle. Germline V gene lookup returns CDR1 SGHTS and CDR2 YDEGEE. CDR3: CASSFGGGPYEQYF. CDR3 DNA: TGTGCCAGCAGCTTTGGGGGGGGCCCCTACGAGCAGTACTTC.

The V gene is TRBV6-6, the J gene TRBJ2-3, with D uncertain. The CDR3 is 12 residues long. Trimming cost V 11 bases and J 3 bases, with 12 bases left between them. Germline-derived CDR1 and CDR2 are MNHNY and SVGAGI (reference sequence). The CDR3 nucleotides are TGTGCCGGCGGATTTGGGACAGATACGCAGTATTTT. This translates into CAGGFGTDTQYF.

This rearrangement joins TRBV19 to TRBJ1-1; D is undetermined. Germline V gene sequence: CDR1 LNHDA, CDR2 SQIVND (reference sequence). This CDR3 is 13 amino acids long. The V end was cut by 4 bases, the J end by 11 bases, with 17 bases between. This CDR3 is CASSTSGLPGAFF. The CDR3 bases are TGTGCCAGTAGTACCTCCGGATTGCCCGGGGCTTTCTTT.

The J gene is TRBJ2-7, the V gene TRBV3-1 (or the pseudogene TRBV3-2); 9 positions match TRBD1. This CDR3 has 15 residues. Germline V lookup: CDR1 LGHDT, CDR2 YNNKEL (reference sequence). V was pared by 3 bases and J by 5 bases, with 8 bases of the junction left unmatched. The chain's CDR3 is CASSQTYRGRHEQYF. The CDR3, as DNA: TGTGCCAGCAGCCAGACATACAGGGGGCGGCACGAGCAGTACTTC.

The rearrangement joins TRBV15 to TRBJ2-7, with D possibly matching TRBD1 (6 bases). Per germline, CDR1 LNHNV and CDR2 YYDKDF (reference sequence). V shed 6 bases and J shed 0 bases, with 9 bases lying between them. CDR3 length: 13 residues. The CDR3 nucleotides are TGTGCCACCAGGCTCAGGGGCTCCTACGAGCAGTACTTC. This gives the protein CATRLRGSYEQYF.